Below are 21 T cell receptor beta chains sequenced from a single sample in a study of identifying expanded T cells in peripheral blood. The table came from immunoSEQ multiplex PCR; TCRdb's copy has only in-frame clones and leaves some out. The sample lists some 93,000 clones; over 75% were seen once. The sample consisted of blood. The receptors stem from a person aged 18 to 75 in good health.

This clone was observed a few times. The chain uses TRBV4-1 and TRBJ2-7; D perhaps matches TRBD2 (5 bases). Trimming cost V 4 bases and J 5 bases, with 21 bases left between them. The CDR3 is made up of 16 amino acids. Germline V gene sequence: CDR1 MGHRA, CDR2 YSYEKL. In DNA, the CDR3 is TGCGCCAGCAGCCTTTCGGCCGGGGAGAATTACAACGAGCAGTACTTC. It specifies CASSLSAGENYNEQYF.

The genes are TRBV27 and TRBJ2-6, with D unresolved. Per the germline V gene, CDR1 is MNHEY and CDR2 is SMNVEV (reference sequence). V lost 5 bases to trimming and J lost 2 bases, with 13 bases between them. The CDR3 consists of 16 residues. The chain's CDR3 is CASSHAFSAGANVLTF. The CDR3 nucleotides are TGTGCCAGCAGTCACGCCTTCTCCGCTGGGGCCAACGTCCTGACTTTC.

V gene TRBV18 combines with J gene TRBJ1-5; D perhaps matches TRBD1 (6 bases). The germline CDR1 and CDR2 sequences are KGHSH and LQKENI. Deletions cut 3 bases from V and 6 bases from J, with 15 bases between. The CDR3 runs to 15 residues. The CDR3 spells CASSPTPRGTQPQHF. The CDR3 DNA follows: TGTGCCAGCTCACCCACGCCCAGGGGTACTCAGCCCCAGCATTTT. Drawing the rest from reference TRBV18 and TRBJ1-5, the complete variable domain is NAGVMQNPRHLVRRRGQEARLRCSPMKGHSHVYWYRQLPEEGLKFMVYLQKENIIDESGMPKERFSAEFPKEGPSILRIQQVVRGDSAAYFCASSPTPRGTQPQHFGDGTRLSIL.

The CDR3 reads CASSLEGALSNYGYTF. The CDR3 DNA is TGTGCCAGCAGCTTGGAAGGGGCCCTATCTAACTATGGCTACACCTTC. J is TRBJ1-2 and V is TRBV5-5; TRBD1 might be the D (5 bases). Looked up from germline, CDR1 is SGHKS and CDR2 is YYEKEE (reference sequence). Trimming cost V 0 bases and J 0 bases, with 12 bases left between them. The CDR3 contains 16 residues.

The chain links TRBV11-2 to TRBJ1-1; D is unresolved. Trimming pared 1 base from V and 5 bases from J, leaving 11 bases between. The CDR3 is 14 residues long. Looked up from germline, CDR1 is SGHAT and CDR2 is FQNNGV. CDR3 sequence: CASSLGLLGTEAFF. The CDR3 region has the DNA TGTGCCAGCAGCTTAGGTCTACTGGGGACTGAAGCTTTCTTT.

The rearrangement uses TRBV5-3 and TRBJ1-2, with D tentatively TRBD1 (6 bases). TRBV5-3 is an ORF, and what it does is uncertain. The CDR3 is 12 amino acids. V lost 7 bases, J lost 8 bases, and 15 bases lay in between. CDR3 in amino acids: CARQDRAQGYTF. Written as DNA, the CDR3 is TGTGCCAGACAGGACAGAGCTCAGGGCTACACCTTC.

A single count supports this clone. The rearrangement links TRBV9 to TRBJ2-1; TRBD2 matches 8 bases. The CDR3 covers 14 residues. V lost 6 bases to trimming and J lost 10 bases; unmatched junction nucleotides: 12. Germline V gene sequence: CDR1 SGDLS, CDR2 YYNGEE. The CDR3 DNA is TGTGCCAGCACCCAAACGGGGGGGGCATGGGAGCAGTTCTTC. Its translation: CASTQTGGAWEQFF.

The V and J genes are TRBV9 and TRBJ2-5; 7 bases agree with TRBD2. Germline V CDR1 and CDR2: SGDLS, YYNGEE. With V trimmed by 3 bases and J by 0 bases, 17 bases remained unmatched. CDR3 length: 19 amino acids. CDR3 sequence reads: CASSDPDSKTGLNQETQYF. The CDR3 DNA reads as TGTGCCAGCAGCGATCCGGACTCTAAAACGGGACTAAACCAAGAGACCCAGTACTTC.

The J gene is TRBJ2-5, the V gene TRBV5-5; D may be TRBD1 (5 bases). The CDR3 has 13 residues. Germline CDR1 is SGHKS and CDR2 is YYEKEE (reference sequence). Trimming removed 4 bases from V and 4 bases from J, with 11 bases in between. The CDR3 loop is CASSPWTRETQYF. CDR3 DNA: TGTGCCAGCAGCCCGTGGACAAGAGAGACCCAGTACTTC.

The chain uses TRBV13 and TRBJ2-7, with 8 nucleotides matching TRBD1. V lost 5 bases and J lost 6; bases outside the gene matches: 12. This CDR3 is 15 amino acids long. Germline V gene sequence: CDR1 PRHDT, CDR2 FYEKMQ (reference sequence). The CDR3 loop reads CASSHRDRQSGEQYF. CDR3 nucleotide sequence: TGTGCCAGCAGCCACCGGGACAGGCAGTCTGGCGAGCAGTACTTC.

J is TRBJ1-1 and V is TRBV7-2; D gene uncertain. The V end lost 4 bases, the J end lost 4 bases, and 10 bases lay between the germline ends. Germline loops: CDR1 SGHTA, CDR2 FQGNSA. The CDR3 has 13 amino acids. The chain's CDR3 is CASSSRGRTEAFF. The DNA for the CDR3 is TGTGCCAGCAGCTCCCGGGGTCGCACTGAAGCTTTCTTT. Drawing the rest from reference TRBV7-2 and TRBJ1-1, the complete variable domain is GAGVSQSPSNKVTEKGKDVELRCDPISGHTALYWYRQSLGQGLEFLIYFQGNSAPDKSGLPSDRFSAERTGGSVSTLTIQRTQQEDSAVYLCASSSRGRTEAFFGQGTRLTVV.

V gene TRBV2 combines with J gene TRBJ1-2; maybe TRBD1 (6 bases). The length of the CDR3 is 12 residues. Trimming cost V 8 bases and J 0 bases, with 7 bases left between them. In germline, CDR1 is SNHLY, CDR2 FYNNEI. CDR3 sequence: CASDRPNYGYTF. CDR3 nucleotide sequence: TGTGCCAGCGACAGGCCTAACTATGGCTACACCTTC.

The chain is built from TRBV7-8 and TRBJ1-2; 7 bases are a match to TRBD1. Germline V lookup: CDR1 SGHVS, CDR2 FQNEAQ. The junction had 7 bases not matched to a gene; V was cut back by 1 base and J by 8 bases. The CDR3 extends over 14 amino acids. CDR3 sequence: CASSLVGTVEGYTF. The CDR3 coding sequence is TGTGCCAGCAGCTTAGTGGGGACAGTGGAGGGCTACACCTTC.

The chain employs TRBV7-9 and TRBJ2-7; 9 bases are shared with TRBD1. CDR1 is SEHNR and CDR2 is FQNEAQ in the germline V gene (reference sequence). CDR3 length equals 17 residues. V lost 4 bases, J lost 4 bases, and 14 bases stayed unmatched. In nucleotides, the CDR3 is TGTGCCAGCAGCTGGGCGGGACAGGGTATCGTACCTTACGAGCAGTACTTC. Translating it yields CASSWAGQGIVPYEQYF.

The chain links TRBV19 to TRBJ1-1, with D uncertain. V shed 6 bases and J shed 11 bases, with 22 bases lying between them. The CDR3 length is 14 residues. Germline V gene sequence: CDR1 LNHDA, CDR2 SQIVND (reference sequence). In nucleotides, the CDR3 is TGTGCCAGTAGAGAAGGAGGAATCAACCAGAAGGCTTTCTTT. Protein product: CASREGGINQKAFF.

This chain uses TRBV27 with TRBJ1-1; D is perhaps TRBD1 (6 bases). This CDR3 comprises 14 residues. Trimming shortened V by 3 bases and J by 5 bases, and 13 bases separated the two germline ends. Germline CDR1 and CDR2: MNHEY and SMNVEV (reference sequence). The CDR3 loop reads CASSFGGRRTEAFF. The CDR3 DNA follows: TGTGCCAGCAGTTTTGGGGGGCGCCGAACTGAAGCTTTCTTT.

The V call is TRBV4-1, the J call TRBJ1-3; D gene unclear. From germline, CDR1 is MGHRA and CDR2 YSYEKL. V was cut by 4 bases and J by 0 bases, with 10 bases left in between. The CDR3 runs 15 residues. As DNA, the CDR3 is TGCGCCAGCAGCCTTTCAGAGAACTCTGGAAACACCATATATTTT. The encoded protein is CASSLSENSGNTIYF.

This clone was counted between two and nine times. CDR3 nucleotide sequence: TGCGCCAGCAGCCCCGGGACAGGGCGTAATTCACCCCTCCACTTT. Translated, it gives CASSPGTGRNSPLHF. V gene TRBV5-1 combines with J gene TRBJ1-6, with 9 bases aligning to TRBD1. The ends lost 4 bases at V and 6 bases at J; junction bases unmatched: 5. CDR1 is SGHRS and CDR2 is YFSETQ in the germline V gene. This CDR3 has 15 amino acids.

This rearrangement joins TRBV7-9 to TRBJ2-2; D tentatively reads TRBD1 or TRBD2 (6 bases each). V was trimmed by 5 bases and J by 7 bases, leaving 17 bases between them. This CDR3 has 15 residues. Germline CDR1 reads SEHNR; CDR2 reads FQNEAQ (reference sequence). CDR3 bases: TGTGCCAGCAGCGGTACAGGGACTCTCAACGGGGAGCTGTTTTTT. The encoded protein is CASSGTGTLNGELFF.

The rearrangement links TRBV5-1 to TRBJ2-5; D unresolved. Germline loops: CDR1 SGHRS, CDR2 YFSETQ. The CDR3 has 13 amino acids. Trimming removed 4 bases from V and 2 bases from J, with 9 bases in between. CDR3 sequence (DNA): TGCGCCAGCAGCACCGCCCCTCAAGAGACCCAGTACTTC. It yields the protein CASSTAPQETQYF.

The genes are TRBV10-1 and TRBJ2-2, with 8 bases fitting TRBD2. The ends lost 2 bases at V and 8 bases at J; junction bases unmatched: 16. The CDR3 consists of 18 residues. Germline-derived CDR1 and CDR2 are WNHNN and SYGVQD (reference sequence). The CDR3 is CASSEAVAGPIPEGELFF. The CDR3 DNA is TGCGCCAGCAGTGAGGCGGTAGCGGGGCCCATACCGGAGGGGGAGCTGTTTTTT.